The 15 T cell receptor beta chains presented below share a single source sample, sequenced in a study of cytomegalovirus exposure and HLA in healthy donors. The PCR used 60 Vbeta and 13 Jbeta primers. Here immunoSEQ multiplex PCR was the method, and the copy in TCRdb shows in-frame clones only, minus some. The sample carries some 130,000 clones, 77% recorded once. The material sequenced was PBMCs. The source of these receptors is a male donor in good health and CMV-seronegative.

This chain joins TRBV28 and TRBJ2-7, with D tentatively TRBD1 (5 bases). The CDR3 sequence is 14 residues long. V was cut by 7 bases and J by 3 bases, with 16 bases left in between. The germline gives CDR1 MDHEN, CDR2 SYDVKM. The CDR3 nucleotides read TGTGCCAGCAATCCTAAAAGGGGTGGCTACGAGCAGTACTTC. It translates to CASNPKRGGYEQYF. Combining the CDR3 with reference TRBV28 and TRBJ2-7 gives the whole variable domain DVKVTQSSRYLVKRTGEKVFLECVQDMDHENMFWYRQDPGLGLRLIYFSYDVKMKEKGDIPEGYSVSREKKERFSLILESASTNQTSMYLCASNPKRGGYEQYFGPGTRLTVT.

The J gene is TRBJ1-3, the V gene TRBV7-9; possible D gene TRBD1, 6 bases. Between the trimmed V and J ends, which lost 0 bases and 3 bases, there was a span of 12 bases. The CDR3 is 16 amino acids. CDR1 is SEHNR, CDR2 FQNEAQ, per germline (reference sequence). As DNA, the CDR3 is TGTGCCAGCAGCTTAGCGCGTGGGGGCAGTGGAAACACCATATATTTT. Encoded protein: CASSLARGGSGNTIYF. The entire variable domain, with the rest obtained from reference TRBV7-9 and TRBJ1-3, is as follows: DTGVSQNPRHKITKRGQNVTFRCDPISEHNRLYWYRQTLGQGPEFLTYFQNEAQLEKSRLLSDRFSAERPKGSFSTLEIQRTEQGDSAMYLCASSLARGGSGNTIYFGEGSWLTVV.

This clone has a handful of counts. CDR3 loop: CASSNLAQGAENSPLHF. The CDR3 nucleotides read TGTGCCAGCTCAAACCTTGCACAGGGGGCAGAAAATTCACCCCTCCACTTT. The chain uses TRBV18 and TRBJ1-6, with TRBD1 identical over 9 bases. Germline V gene data show CDR1 as KGHSH and CDR2 as LQKENI. The CDR3 runs to 17 residues. V shed 5 bases and J 7 bases; nucleotides not matched to a gene: 12.

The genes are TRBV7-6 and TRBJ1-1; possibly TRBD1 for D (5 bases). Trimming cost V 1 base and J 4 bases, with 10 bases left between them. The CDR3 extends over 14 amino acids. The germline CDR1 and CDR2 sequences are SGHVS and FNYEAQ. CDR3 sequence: CASSLVGVGTEAFF. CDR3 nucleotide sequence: TGTGCCAGCAGCTTAGTAGGGGTCGGCACTGAAGCTTTCTTT.

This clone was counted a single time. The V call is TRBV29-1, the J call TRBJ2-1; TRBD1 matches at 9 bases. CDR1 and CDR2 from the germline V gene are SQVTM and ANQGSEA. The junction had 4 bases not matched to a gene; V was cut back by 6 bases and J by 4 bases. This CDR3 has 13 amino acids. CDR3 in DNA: TGCAGCGTCAGACAGGGGGTTTACAATGAGCAGTTCTTC. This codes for CSVRQGVYNEQFF.

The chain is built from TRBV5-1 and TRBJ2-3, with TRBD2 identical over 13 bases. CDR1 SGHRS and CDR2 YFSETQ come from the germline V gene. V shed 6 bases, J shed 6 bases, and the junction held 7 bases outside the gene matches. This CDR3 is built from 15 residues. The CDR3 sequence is CASIRTSGGFDTQYF. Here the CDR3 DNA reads TGCGCCAGCATTCGGACTAGCGGGGGATTCGATACGCAGTATTTT.

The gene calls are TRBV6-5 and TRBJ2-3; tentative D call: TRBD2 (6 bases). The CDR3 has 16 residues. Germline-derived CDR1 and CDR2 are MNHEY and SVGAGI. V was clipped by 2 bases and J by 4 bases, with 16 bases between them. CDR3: CASSYGRGMRADTQYF. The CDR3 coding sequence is TGTGCCAGCAGTTACGGCCGGGGGATGAGGGCAGATACGCAGTATTTT.

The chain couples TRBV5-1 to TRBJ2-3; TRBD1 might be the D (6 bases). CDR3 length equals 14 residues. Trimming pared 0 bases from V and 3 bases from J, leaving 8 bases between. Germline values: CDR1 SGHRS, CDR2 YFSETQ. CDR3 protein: CASSLGGPTDTQYF. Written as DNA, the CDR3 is TGCGCCAGCAGCTTGGGGGGGCCAACAGATACGCAGTATTTT.

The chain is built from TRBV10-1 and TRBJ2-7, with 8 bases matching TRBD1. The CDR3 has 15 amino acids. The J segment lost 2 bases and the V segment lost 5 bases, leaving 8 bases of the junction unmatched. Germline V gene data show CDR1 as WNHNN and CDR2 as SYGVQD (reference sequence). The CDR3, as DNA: TGCGCCAGCAGTTATAAGGACAGGGCTCCCTACGAGCAGTACTTC. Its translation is CASSYKDRAPYEQYF.

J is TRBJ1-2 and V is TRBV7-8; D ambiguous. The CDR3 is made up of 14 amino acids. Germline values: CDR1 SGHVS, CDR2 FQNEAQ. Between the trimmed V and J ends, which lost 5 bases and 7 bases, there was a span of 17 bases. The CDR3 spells CASSKREEKTGYTF. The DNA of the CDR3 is TGTGCCAGCAGCAAGAGAGAGGAAAAGACTGGCTACACCTTC. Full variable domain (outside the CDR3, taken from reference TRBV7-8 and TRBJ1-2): GAGVSQSPRYKVAKRGQDVALRCDPISGHVSLFWYQQALGQGPEFLTYFQNEAQLDKSGLPSDRFFAERPEGSVSTLKIQRTQQEDSAVYLCASSKREEKTGYTFGSGTRLTVV.

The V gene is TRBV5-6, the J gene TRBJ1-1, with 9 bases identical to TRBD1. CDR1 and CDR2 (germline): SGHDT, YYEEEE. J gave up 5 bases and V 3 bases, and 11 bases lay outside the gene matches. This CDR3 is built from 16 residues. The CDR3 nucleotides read TGTGCCAGCAGCTCGCCCATACAGGGGGCGGGGACTGAAGCTTTCTTT. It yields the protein CASSSPIQGAGTEAFF.

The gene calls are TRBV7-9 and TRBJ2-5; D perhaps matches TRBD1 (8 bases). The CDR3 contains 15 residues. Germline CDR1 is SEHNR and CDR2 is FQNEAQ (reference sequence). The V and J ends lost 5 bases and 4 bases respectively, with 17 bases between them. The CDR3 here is CASSTRQGRGETQYF. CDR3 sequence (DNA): TGTGCCAGCAGCACGCGACAGGGGAGGGGAGAGACCCAGTACTTC.

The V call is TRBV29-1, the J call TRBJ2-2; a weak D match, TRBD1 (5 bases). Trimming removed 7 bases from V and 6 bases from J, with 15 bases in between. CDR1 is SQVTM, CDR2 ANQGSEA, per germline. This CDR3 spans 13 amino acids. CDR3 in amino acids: CSAPGARAGELFF. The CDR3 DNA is TGCAGCGCCCCTGGGGCCCGGGCCGGGGAGCTGTTTTTT.

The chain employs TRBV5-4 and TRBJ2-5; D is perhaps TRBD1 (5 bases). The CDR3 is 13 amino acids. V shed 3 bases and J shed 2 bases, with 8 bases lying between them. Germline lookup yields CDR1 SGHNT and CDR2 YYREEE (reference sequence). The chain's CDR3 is CASSWTKQETQYF. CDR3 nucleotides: TGTGCCAGCAGCTGGACAAAGCAAGAGACCCAGTACTTC. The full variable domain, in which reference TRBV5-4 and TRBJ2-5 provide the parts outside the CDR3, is ETGVTQSPTHLIKTRGQQVTLRCSSQSGHNTVSWYQQALGQGPQFIFQYYREEENGRGNFPPRFSGLQFPNYSSELNVNALELDDSALYLCASSWTKQETQYFGPGTRLLVL.

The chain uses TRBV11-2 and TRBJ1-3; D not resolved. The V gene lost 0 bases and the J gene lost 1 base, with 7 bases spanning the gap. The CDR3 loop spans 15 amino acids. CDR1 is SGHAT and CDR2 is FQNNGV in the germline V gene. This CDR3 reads CASSLDLRSGNTIYF. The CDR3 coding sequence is TGTGCCAGCAGCTTAGACCTGAGATCTGGAAACACCATATATTTT.